Following are 7 T cell receptor beta chains from one sample sequenced in a study of vaccination and CD4 T cells after COVID-19. No antigen is known for these receptors. Once obtained from cultured CD4+ T cells, the DNA was sequenced using the Oncomine TCR Beta short-read assay. Each CDR3 protein gets one entry after TCRdb re-called the PCR reads with MiXCR. Of roughly 16,000 distinct CDR3 sequences listed, about three fifths are singletons. This sample's treatment: approximately nine-day PBMC culture with coronavirus spike peptide pools or control peptides (ViraFEST assay). Sequenced: CD4+ T cells from blood, cultured in vitro. The origin of the receptors is a human donor who had recovered from COVID-19.

This chain uses TRBV20-1 with TRBJ1-5; 8 nucleotides match TRBD1. Germline values: CDR1 DFQATT, CDR2 SNEGSKA (reference sequence). The V segment lost 3 bases and the J segment 3 bases; nucleotides outside the gene matches: 4. The CDR3 is 14 amino acids. The CDR3 nucleotides read TGCAGTGCTAGTACAGGGGGAGCCAATCAGCCCCAGCATTTT. It is translated as CSASTGGANQPQHF.

The J gene is TRBJ2-1, the V gene TRBV6-2 or TRBV6-3, with TRBD2 as a possible D gene (6 bases). This CDR3 spans 15 amino acids. V dropped 6 bases and J dropped 9 bases, with 21 bases sitting between them. Germline V lookup: CDR1 MNHEY, CDR2 SVGEGT. The CDR3 nucleotides are TGTGCCAGCAGGTCACCCCGCCGACTAGGGGTTGAGCAGTTCTTC. It specifies CASRSPRRLGVEQFF.

The chain links TRBV20-1 to TRBJ2-7; 9 nucleotides match TRBD2. This CDR3 spans 14 amino acids. The trim removed 7 bases at V and 0 bases at J, leaving 7 bases unmatched. Germline V lookup: CDR1 DFQATT, CDR2 SNEGSKA (reference sequence). The CDR3 nucleotides are TGCAGTGTAGGCGGGAGGGCCAGCTCCTACGAGCAGTACTTC. It encodes CSVGGRASSYEQYF.

Here the CDR3 DNA reads TGTGCCAGCAGCTTAGATAACGGGAGGGCTGCGGCCGGGGAGCTGTTTTTT. Translated, it gives CASSLDNGRAAAGELFF. The gene calls are TRBV7-3 and TRBJ2-2; 8 bases are shared with TRBD2. CDR1 SGHTA and CDR2 FQGTGA come from the germline V gene. This CDR3 is built from 17 residues. V lost 2 bases, J lost 6 bases, and 11 bases stayed unmatched.

CDR3 DNA: TGTGCCAGCAGCCAAGGAGCGCCGGGGGGAATTAGCTATGGCTACACCTTC. The encoded protein is CASSQGAPGGISYGYTF. The chain combines TRBV4-2 with TRBJ1-2, with TRBD1 as a possible D gene (5 bases). V lost 1 base to trimming and J lost 4 bases, with 19 bases between them. Per the germline V gene, CDR1 is LGHNA and CDR2 is YNFKEQ. This CDR3 contains 17 residues.

The chain links TRBV15 to TRBJ2-7; either TRBD1 or TRBD2 may supply D (5 bases each). CDR1 and CDR2 (germline): LNHNV, YYDKDF (reference sequence). This CDR3 has 17 amino acids. Trimming removed 5 bases from V and 0 bases from J, with 20 bases in between. The CDR3 loop reads CATSVRRPGRSSYEQYF. The DNA of the CDR3 is TGTGCCACCAGCGTAAGAAGACCGGGACGGAGCTCCTACGAGCAGTACTTC.

DNA for the CDR3: TGTGCCAGCAGCTTCAATCTAAAGACAGGGACCAGCACAGATACGCAGTATTTT. The encoded protein is CASSFNLKTGTSTDTQYF. The chain recombines TRBV7-9 with TRBJ2-3, with 7 bases lining up with TRBD1. Trimming removed 3 bases from V and 0 bases from J; junction bases left unmatched: 12. The CDR3 is 18 amino acids. Looked up from germline, CDR1 is SEHNR and CDR2 is FQNEAQ (reference sequence).